A selection of T cell receptor beta chains follows, all from one sample in a study of PD-L1 blockade in urothelial cancer. The protocol was immunoSEQ multiplex PCR, while the TCRdb copy is restricted to in-frame clones and leaves out a portion. Of roughly 30,000 clones listed, nearly 90% were seen once; the top ten hold more than 6.5%. The material sequenced was PBMCs, taken around atezolizumab (anti-PD-L1) treatment. These receptors were taken from a man older than 75 with urothelial cancer. The CDR3 runs from the conserved cysteine through the conserved F or W. A D gene is named only where the DNA matches it firmly. Part of the rows lack a size; the others show once, few, many or a class for expanded clones.

V,D,size,J,DNA,CDR3
TRBV19,-,once,TRBJ2-2,TGTGCCAGTAGTGTAATGAACACCGGGGAGCTGTTTTTT,CASSVMNTGELFF
TRBV7-9,TRBD1,-,TRBJ1-4,TGTGCCAGCAGTCGGGACAGGAGGGAAAAACTGTTTTTT,CASSRDRREKLFF
TRBV27,-,-,TRBJ2-1,TGTGCCAGCAGTCCAGCCTTTAACAGGGAATCGATTTACAATGAGCAGTTCTTC,CASSPAFNRESIYNEQFF
TRBV10-2,-,-,TRBJ2-3,TGCGCCAGCAAGGGGGTAACGGGACGGCTCACAGATACGCAGTATTTT,CASKGVTGRLTDTQYF
TRBV5-1,TRBD1,-,TRBJ2-2,TGCGCCAGCACCCTGGAGGGACAGGATAGGGTCACCGGGGAGCTGTTTTTT,CASTLEGQDRVTGELFF
TRBV2,TRBD1,once,TRBJ1-4,TGTGCCAGCAGTGTCCCCGGGACAGATAATGAAAAACTGTTTTTT,CASSVPGTDNEKLFF
TRBV7-8,TRBD1,-,TRBJ1-5,TGTGCCAGCAGCATAAGACAGGGGGCCGAACAGCCCCAGCATTTT,CASSIRQGAEQPQHF
TRBV11-2,-,-,TRBJ2-3,TGTGCCAGCAGCTTAAAGATAGGGGCGGATACGCAGTATTTT,CASSLKIGADTQYF
TRBV11-2,-,-,TRBJ2-1,TGTGCCAGCAGCTCCCCCCGGCGGAGCAGCTCCTACAATGAGCAGTTCTTC,CASSSPRRSSSYNEQFF
TRBV29-1,TRBD1,once,TRBJ1-1,TGCAGCTTCATACAGGGGGCCGGTGAAGCTTTCTTT,CSFIQGAGEAFF
TRBV9,-,-,TRBJ1-1,TGTGCCAGCAGCGTATCCCCGGGTCTGAGCACTGAAGCTTTCTTT,CASSVSPGLSTEAFF
TRBV14,TRBD1,-,TRBJ1-1,TGTGCCAGCAGGCGGACAGGGACGAACACTGAAGCTTTCTTT,CASRRTGTNTEAFF
TRBV28,TRBD1,-,TRBJ1-4,TGTGCCAGCAGTTCCTCCGGGACAGCAAGAGCAACTAATGAAAAACTGTTTTTT,CASSSSGTARATNEKLFF
TRBV6-1,-,-,TRBJ1-2,TGTGCCAGCAGTACGACAGATGACGGGGGCTACACCTTC,CASSTTDDGGYTF
TRBV14,-,-,TRBJ2-1,TGTGCCAGCAGCCAAGATTTTTCTAGTCGGCAGTTCTTC,CASSQDFSSRQFF
TRBV5-1,TRBD2,-,TRBJ2-3,TGCGCCAGCAGCGCCACACTAGCGGGAGGGTCAATTACAGATACGCAGTATTTT,CASSATLAGGSITDTQYF
TRBV9,-,once,TRBJ2-7,TGTGCCAGCAGCGTAACCCCGAGGGGGGAGCAGTACTTC,CASSVTPRGEQYF
TRBV23-1,-,-,TRBJ1-5,TGCGCCAGCAGTCATCAAAGGGACATCAATCAGCCCCAGCATTTT,CASSHQRDINQPQHF
TRBV5-1,TRBD1,-,TRBJ2-2,TGCGCCAGCAGCTTGGACAGGGGAGCGAGCGGGGAGCTGTTTTTT,CASSLDRGASGELFF
TRBV5-4,TRBD2,-,TRBJ2-3,TGTGCCAGCAGCTTGCGCCTAGCGGGGGCCACAGATACGCAGTATTTT,CASSLRLAGATDTQYF
TRBV9,-,-,TRBJ1-3,TGTGCCAGCAGCGTAGAACCTACTTCTGGAAACACCATATATTTT,CASSVEPTSGNTIYF
TRBV21-1,-,-,TRBJ2-2,TGTGCCAGCAGCCCCCGGGGCGGGAGGGGATTAGGGGAGCTGTTTTTT,CASSPRGGRGLGELFF
TRBV28,-,-,TRBJ2-6,TGTGCCAGCAGTTCCACAGATACTGGGGCCAACGTCCTGACTTTC,CASSSTDTGANVLTF
TRBV5-1,-,-,TRBJ2-1,TGCGCCAGCAGCTCCGAACTAGTCCATGAGCAGTTCTTC,CASSSELVHEQFF
TRBV6-4,TRBD1,-,TRBJ2-3,TGTGCCAGCGCCAGGGGGACAGGGGGCACAGATACGCAGTATTTT,CASARGTGGTDTQYF
TRBV7-9,-,few,TRBJ1-2,TGTGCCAGCAGCTACTCAGGGATTCGCGGCTATGGCTACACCTTC,CASSYSGIRGYGYTF
TRBV7-8,-,-,TRBJ1-5,TGTGCCAGCAGCCCCGGAGCCGGCAACGATCAGCCCCAGCATTTT,CASSPGAGNDQPQHF
TRBV27,TRBD1,-,TRBJ1-5,TGTGCCAGCAGTCCTTTCTACGCGGGACAGGGGAAAATCAATCAGCCCCAGCATTTT,CASSPFYAGQGKINQPQHF
TRBV6-6,TRBD2,-,TRBJ2-3,TGTGCCAGCAGTTACTTAGCGGGACCTAGCACAGATACGCAGTATTTT,CASSYLAGPSTDTQYF
TRBV28,-,-,TRBJ2-7,TGTGCCAGCAGTTTAGCGGGATTTGCCGAGCAGTACTTC,CASSLAGFAEQYF
TRBV5-6,-,-,TRBJ2-7,TGTGCCAGCAGCGGAGCGCCTTCGTCCGAGCAGTACTTC,CASSGAPSSEQYF
TRBV7-2,-,few,TRBJ2-1,TGTGCCAGCAGCTTAGCAGAAACAGGGCGCGGGTACAATGAGCAGTTCTTC,CASSLAETGRGYNEQFF
TRBV7-8,-,-,TRBJ1-5,TGTGCCAGCAGCCCCGACGGACTTGGGAATCAGCCCCAGCATTTT,CASSPDGLGNQPQHF
TRBV30,-,-,TRBJ1-4,TGTGCCTGGAGGGTAGCGGGGACACCCACTGAAAAACTGTTTTTT,CAWRVAGTPTEKLFF
TRBV5-1,TRBD2,-,TRBJ2-1,TGCGCCAGCAGCTTAGTCGGGACTAGCGGGAGGAATGAGCAGTTCTTC,CASSLVGTSGRNEQFF
TRBV28,TRBD2,-,TRBJ2-3,TGTGCCAGCAGTTCCGTGACTAGCGGGAGGATGGCAGATACGCAGTATTTT,CASSSVTSGRMADTQYF
TRBV7-9,-,-,TRBJ1-4,TGTGCCAGCAGCCCGATTGGACATAATGAAAAACTGTTTTTT,CASSPIGHNEKLFF
TRBV5-8,TRBD1,-,TRBJ2-2,TGTGCCAGCAGCCCGACAGGGATGAACACCGGGGAGCTGTTTTTT,CASSPTGMNTGELFF
TRBV6-5,-,-,TRBJ1-4,TGTGCCAGCAGCCCCGGTGGAAAACTGTTTTTT,CASSPGGKLFF
TRBV30,-,-,TRBJ1-1,TGTGCCTGGAGTGTAAGGGCCAGGGCCGGCATTGAGGCTGAAGCTTTCTTT,CAWSVRARAGIEAEAFF
TRBV21-1,-,-,TRBJ2-5,TGTGCCAGCAGCGACTCTGAAGAGACCCAGTACTTC,CASSDSEETQYF